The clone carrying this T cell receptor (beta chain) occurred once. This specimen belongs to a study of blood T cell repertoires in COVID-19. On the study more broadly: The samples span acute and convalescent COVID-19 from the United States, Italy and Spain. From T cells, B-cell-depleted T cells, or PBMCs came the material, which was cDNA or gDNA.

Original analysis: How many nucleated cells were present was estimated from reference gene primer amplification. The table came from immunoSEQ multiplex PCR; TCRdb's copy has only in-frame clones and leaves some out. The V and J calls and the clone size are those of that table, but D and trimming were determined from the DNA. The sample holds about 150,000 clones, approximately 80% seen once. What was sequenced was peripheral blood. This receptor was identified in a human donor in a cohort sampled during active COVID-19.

The CDR3: CASSGALHREPYTF. The CDR3 nucleotides are TGTGCCAGCAGTGGTGCCCTCCACCGAGAGCCCTACACCTTC. The V call is TRBV28, the J call TRBJ1-2; D gene uncertain. Germline lookup yields CDR1 MDHEN and CDR2 SYDVKM. V was cut by 5 bases and J by 10 bases, with 20 bases left in between. The CDR3 is 14 amino acids.